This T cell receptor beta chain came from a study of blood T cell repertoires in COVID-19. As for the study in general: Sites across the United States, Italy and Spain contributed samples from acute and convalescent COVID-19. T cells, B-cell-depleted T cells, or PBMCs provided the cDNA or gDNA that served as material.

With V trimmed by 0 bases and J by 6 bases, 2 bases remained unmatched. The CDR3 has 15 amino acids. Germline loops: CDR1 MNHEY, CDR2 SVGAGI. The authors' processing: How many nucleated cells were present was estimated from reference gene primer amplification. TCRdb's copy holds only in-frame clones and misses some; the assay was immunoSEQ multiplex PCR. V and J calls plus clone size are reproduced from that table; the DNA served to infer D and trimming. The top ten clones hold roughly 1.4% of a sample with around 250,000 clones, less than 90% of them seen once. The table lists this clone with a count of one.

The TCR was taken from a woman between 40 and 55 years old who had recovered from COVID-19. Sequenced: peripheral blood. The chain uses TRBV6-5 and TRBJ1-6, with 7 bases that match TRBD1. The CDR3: CASSYSAGGNSPLHF. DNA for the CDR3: TGTGCCAGCAGTTACTCCGCAGGGGGTAATTCACCCCTCCACTTT.